These 14 T cell receptor beta chains came from one sample sequenced in a study of Ad26.COV2.S vaccination and SARS-CoV-2 variants. Documented treatment: roughly 18 received Ad26.COV2.S at low or high dose, single or two shots; about 5 received placebo; per-sample allocation not given. Samples analyzed were those drawn on day 63 after the first vaccine or placebo injection. Here immunoSEQ multiplex PCR was the method, and the copy in TCRdb shows in-frame clones only, minus some. Of 250,000 to 300,000 clones listed, about 87% are singletons. The sample here was peripheral blood, taken in a trial of Ad26.COV2.S vaccine versus placebo. The receptors stem from a person between 18 and 59 years old who received the Ad26.COV2.S COVID-19 vaccine or a placebo.

The chain combines TRBV5-5 with TRBJ1-2; TRBD1 agrees at 8 bases. The CDR3 totals 15 residues. Germline assignment: CDR1 SGHKS and CDR2 YYEKEE (reference sequence). With 4 bases clipped from V and 2 bases from J, the junction kept 7 bases outside the gene matches. In DNA, the CDR3 is TGTGCCAGCAGCACTGGACAGGGAATAAACTATGGCTACACCTTC. It translates to CASSTGQGINYGYTF.

The CDR3 protein is CASSPEWGIGDTQYF. CDR3 nucleotide sequence: TGTGCCAGCAGCCCCGAATGGGGGATTGGAGATACGCAGTATTTT. This chain connects TRBV7-2 to TRBJ2-3, with D perhaps being TRBD1 or TRBD2 (5 bases each). CDR3 length equals 15 residues. The germline V gene encodes CDR1 SGHTA and CDR2 FQGNSA. With 5 bases removed from V and 5 bases from J, the gap between germline ends came to 17 bases.

V is TRBV11-2 and J is TRBJ2-6, with a weak D call TRBD1 (5 bases). V was pared by 5 bases and J by 4 bases, with 12 bases between. Germline V lookup: CDR1 SGHAT, CDR2 FQNNGV. CDR3 length: 15 residues. The CDR3 sequence is CASSRRVAGANVLTF. For the CDR3, the DNA is TGTGCCAGCAGCCGCAGGGTAGCCGGGGCCAACGTCCTGACTTTC.

V and J are TRBV7-8 and TRBJ2-1; 10 nucleotides line up with TRBD2. The CDR3 is 15 residues long. With V trimmed by 6 bases and J by 8 bases, 10 bases remained unmatched. Germline V CDR1 and CDR2: SGHVS, FQNEAQ. The CDR3 is CASSFSQRGGDEQFF. The CDR3, as DNA: TGTGCCAGCAGTTTCAGCCAGCGGGGGGGGGATGAGCAGTTCTTC.

This clone was counted a single time. The rearrangement links TRBV24-1 to TRBJ2-1, with a possible D match to TRBD2 (5 bases). The CDR3 is made up of 15 amino acids. Trimming stripped 9 bases from V and 2 bases from J, with 16 bases between. CDR1 and CDR2 (germline): KGHDR, SFDVKD. The CDR3 region has the DNA TGTGCCACCGCAGGAGGCCCCGGAGCCTACAATGAGCAGTTCTTC. Its protein product is CATAGGPGAYNEQFF.

CDR3 DNA: TGTGCCAGCAGTGGCGTCCAATCGGACAGGCAGTACTTC. Its translation: CASSGVQSDRQYF. The rearrangement joins TRBV25-1 to TRBJ2-7, with D perhaps TRBD1 (6 bases). Trimming removed 4 bases at V and 9 bases at J, with 16 bases between. The CDR3 consists of 13 residues. The germline V gene encodes CDR1 MGHDK and CDR2 SYGVNS.

This clone came up a few times. The chain links TRBV12-3 or TRBV12-4 to TRBJ1-5; D uncertain. Trimming left V 3 bases short and J 7 bases short, with 10 bases between. The CDR3 consists of 13 residues. CDR3: CASSFTNGQPQHF. In DNA, the CDR3 is TGTGCCAGCAGTTTCACTAATGGGCAGCCCCAGCATTTT.

This clone was seen only once. The V call is TRBV9, the J call TRBJ2-3; tentatively, D is TRBD1 (5 bases). Trimming took 0 bases from V and 0 from J, leaving 8 bases between them. Germline V lookup: CDR1 SGDLS, CDR2 YYNGEE. This CDR3 has 15 residues. The CDR3, as DNA: TGTGCCAGCAGCGTAGGGACACGAAGCACAGATACGCAGTATTTT. It yields the protein CASSVGTRSTDTQYF.

This clone was observed a single time. The chain is built from TRBV18 and TRBJ1-2, with D perhaps matching TRBD1 (5 bases). The V gene lost 6 bases and the J gene lost 4 bases, with 12 bases spanning the gap. Germline CDR1 KGHSH, CDR2 LQKENI. This CDR3 region has 13 residues. The CDR3 here is CASSPVDTYGYTF. CDR3 coding DNA: TGTGCCAGCTCCCCTGTGGACACCTATGGCTACACCTTC.

This chain joins TRBV7-2 and TRBJ1-3; unclear D gene. From germline, CDR1 is SGHTA and CDR2 FQGNSA. The length of the CDR3 is 16 residues. Trimming removed 2 bases from V and 2 bases from J, with 13 bases in between. The CDR3 DNA follows: TGTGCCAGCAGCTTATCCCCTTTGAGGACTGGAAACACCATATATTTT. Protein product: CASSLSPLRTGNTIYF.

The gene calls are TRBV6-5 and TRBJ2-7, with D possibly being TRBD1 or TRBD2 (6 bases each). The V end was cut by 8 bases, the J end by 3 bases, with 17 bases between. Germline V gene data show CDR1 as MNHEY and CDR2 as SVGAGI. The CDR3 covers 14 residues. The DNA for the CDR3 is TGTGCCAGCCGGAACAGGGTGGGGGGCTACGAGCAGTACTTC. Translated: CASRNRVGGYEQYF.

The count of this clone is one. V gene TRBV18 combines with J gene TRBJ1-4; D is unresolved. Germline CDR1 KGHSH, CDR2 LQKENI. Trimming stripped 2 bases from V and 6 bases from J, with 7 bases between. The CDR3 length is 13 residues. The CDR3 loop reads CASSPSDYEKLFF. CDR3 nucleotide sequence: TGTGCCAGCTCACCATCGGATTATGAAAAACTGTTTTTT. Using reference TRBV18 and TRBJ1-4 for the parts outside the CDR3, the full variable domain is NAGVMQNPRHLVRRRGQEARLRCSPMKGHSHVYWYRQLPEEGLKFMVYLQKENIIDESGMPKERFSAEFPKEGPSILRIQQVVRGDSAAYFCASSPSDYEKLFFGSGTQLSVL.

The rearrangement uses TRBV2 and TRBJ1-3, with D hard to call. Germline assignment: CDR1 SNHLY and CDR2 FYNNEI. V shed 5 bases and J shed 0 bases, with 8 bases lying between them. CDR3 size: 14 residues. The CDR3 DNA reads as TGTGCCAGCAGTACTCGCTTCTCTGGAAACACCATATATTTT. This sequence encodes CASSTRFSGNTIYF.

With respect to this clone: One end of the junction is discordant with germline, which a read error may explain. The chain employs TRBV27 and TRBJ2-7, with a weak D call TRBD1 (5 bases). CDR3 size: 12 residues. CDR1 and CDR2 (germline): MNHEY, SMNVEV (reference sequence). CDR3 protein: CASRLGAGQLLF. In nucleotides, the CDR3 is TGTGCCAGCAGGTTGGGTGCCGGACAACTACTCTTC.